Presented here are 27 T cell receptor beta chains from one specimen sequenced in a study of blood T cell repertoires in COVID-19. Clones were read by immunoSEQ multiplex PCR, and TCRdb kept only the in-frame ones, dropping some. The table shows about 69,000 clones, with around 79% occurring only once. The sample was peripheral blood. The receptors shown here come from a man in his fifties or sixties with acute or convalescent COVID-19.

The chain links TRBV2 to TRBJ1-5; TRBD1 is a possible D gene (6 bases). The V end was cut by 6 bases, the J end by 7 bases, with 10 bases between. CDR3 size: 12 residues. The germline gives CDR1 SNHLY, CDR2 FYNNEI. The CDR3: CASSQGQQPQHF. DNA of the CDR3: TGTGCCAGCAGCCAGGGGCAGCAGCCCCAGCATTTT. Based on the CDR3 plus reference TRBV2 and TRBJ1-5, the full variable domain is EPEVTQTPSHQVTQMGQEVILRCVPISNHLYFYWYRQILGQKVEFLVSFYNNEISEKSEIFDDQFSVERPDGSNFTLKIRSTKLEDSAMYFCASSQGQQPQHFGDGTRLSIL.

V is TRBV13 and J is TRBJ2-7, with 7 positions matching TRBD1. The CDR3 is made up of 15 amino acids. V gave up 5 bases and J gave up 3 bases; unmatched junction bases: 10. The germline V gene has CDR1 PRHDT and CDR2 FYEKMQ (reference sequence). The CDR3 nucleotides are TGTGCCAGCAGCCCGCGAACAGGGGAAAGCTACGAGCAGTACTTC. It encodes CASSPRTGESYEQYF.

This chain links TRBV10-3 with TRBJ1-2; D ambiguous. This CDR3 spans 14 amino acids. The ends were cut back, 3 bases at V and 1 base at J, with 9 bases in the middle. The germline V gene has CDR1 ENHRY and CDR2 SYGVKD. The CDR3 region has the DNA TGTGCCATCAGTGATGATTCCTATAACTATGGCTACACCTTC. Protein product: CAISDDSYNYGYTF.

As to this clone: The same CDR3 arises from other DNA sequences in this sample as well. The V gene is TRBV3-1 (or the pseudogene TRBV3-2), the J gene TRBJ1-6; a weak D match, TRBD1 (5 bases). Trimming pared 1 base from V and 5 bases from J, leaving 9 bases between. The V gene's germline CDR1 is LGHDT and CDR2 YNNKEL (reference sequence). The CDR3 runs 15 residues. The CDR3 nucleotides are TGTGCCAGCAGCCAAGGCGGGGGAAATAATTCACCCCTCCACTTT. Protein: CASSQGGGNNSPLHF.

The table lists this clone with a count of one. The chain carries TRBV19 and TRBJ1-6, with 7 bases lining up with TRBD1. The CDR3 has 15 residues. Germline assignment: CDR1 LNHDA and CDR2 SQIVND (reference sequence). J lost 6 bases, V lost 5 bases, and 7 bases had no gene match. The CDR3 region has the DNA TGTGCCAGTAGTCCTCCCGGGACAGCTAATTCACCCCTCCACTTT. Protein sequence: CASSPPGTANSPLHF.

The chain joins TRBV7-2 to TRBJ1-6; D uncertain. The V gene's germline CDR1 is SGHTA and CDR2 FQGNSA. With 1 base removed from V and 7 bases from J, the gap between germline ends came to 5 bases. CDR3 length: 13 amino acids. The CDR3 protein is CASSLGGNSPLHF. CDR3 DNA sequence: TGTGCCAGCAGCTTAGGAGGAAATTCACCCCTCCACTTT.

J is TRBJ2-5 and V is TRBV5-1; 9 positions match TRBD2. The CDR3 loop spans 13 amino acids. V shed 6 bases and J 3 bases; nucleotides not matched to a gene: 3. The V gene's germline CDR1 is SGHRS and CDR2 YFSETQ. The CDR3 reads CASTRGGEETQYF. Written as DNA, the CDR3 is TGCGCCAGCACCCGCGGGGGGGAAGAGACCCAGTACTTC.

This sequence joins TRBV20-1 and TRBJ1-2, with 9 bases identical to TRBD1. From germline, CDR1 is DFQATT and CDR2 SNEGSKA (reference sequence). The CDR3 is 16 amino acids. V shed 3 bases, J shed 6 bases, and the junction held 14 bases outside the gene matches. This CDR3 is CSASKGTGRFSDGYTF. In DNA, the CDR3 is TGCAGTGCTAGTAAGGGGACAGGGAGATTTTCGGATGGCTACACCTTC.

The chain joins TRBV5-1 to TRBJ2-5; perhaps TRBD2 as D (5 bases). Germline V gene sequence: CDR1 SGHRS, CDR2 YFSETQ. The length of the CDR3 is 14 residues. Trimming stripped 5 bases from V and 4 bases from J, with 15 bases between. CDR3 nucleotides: TGCGCCAGCAGTAAACAAACTGGAGGAGAGACCCAGTACTTC. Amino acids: CASSKQTGGETQYF.

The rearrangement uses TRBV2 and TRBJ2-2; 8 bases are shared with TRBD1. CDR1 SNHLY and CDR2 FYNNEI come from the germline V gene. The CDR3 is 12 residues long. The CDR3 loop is CATDREKGELFF. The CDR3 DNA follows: TGTGCTACGGACAGGGAGAAAGGGGAGCTGTTTTTT. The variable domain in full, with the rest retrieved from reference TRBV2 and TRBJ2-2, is EPEVTQTPSHQVTQMGQEVILRCVPISNHLYFYWYRQILGQKVEFLVSFYNNEISEKSEIFDDQFSVERPDGSNFTLKIRSTKLEDSAMYFCATDREKGELFFGEGSRLTVL.

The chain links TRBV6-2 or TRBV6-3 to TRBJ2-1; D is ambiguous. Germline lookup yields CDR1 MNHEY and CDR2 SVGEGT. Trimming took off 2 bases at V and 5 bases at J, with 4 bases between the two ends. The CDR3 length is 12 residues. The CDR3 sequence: CASSYLHNEQFF. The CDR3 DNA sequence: TGTGCCAGCAGTTACCTCCACAATGAGCAGTTCTTC.

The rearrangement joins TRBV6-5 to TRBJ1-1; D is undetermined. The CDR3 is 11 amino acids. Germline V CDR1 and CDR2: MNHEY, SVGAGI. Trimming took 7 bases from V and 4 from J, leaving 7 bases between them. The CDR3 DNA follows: TGTGCCAGCATTCGAGGCACTGAAGCTTTCTTT. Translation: CASIRGTEAFF.

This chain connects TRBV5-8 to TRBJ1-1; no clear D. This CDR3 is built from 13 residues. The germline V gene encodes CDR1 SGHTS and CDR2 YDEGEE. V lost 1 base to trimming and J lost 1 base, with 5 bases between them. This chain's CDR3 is CASSLQKNTEAFF. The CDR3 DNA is TGTGCCAGCAGCTTGCAAAAGAACACTGAAGCTTTCTTT.

The CDR3 DNA follows: TGTGCCAGCGGGACAGGCTTCTACGAGCAGTACTTC. This gives the protein CASGTGFYEQYF. This chain joins TRBV19 and TRBJ2-7, with TRBD1 identical over 8 bases. Germline V lookup: CDR1 LNHDA, CDR2 SQIVND (reference sequence). The trim removed 9 bases at V and 3 bases at J, leaving 4 bases unmatched. The CDR3 runs 12 residues. The variable domain in full, completed from reference TRBV19 and TRBJ2-7, reads DGGITQSPKYLFRKEGQNVTLSCEQNLNHDAMYWYRQDPGQGLRLIYYSQIVNDFQKGDIAEGYSVSREKKESFPLTVTSAQKNPTAFYLCASGTGFYEQYFGPGTRLTVT.

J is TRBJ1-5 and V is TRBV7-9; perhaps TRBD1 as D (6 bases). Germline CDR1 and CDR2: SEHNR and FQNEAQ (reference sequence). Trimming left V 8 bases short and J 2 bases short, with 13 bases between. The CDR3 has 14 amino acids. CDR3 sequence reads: CASQGSRGNQPQHF. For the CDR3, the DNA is TGTGCCAGCCAGGGGAGTCGGGGCAATCAGCCCCAGCATTTT.

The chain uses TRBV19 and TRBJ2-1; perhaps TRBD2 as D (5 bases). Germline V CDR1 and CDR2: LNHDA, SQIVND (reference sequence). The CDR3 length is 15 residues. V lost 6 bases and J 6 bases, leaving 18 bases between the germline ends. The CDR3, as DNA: TGTGCCAGTAGCCGCCCAACCGGGATCCGCAATGAGCAGTTCTTC. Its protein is CASSRPTGIRNEQFF. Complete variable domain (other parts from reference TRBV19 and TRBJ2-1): DGGITQSPKYLFRKEGQNVTLSCEQNLNHDAMYWYRQDPGQGLRLIYYSQIVNDFQKGDIAEGYSVSREKKESFPLTVTSAQKNPTAFYLCASSRPTGIRNEQFFGPGTRLTVL.

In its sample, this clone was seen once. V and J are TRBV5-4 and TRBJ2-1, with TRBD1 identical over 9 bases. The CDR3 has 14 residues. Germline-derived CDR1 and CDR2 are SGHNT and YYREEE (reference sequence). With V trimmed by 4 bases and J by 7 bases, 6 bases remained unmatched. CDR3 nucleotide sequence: TGTGCCAGCAGCCCGCAACAGGGGGCGAATGAGCAGTTCTTC. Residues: CASSPQQGANEQFF.

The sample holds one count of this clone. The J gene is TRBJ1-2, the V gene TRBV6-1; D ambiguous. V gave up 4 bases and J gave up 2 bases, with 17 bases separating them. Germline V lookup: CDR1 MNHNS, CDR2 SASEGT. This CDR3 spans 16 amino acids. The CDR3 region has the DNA TGTGCCAGCAGTGGCCCCTCTCAATGGGCAAACTATGGCTACACCTTC. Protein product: CASSGPSQWANYGYTF.

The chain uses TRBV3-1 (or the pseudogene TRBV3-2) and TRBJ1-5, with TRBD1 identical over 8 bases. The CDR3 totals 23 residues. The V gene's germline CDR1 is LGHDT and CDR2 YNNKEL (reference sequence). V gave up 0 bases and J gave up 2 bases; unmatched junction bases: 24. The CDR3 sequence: CASSQERSYPTGERPVGNQPQHF. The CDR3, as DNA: TGTGCCAGCAGCCAAGAGAGGTCCTATCCGACAGGGGAACGGCCTGTAGGCAATCAGCCCCAGCATTTT.

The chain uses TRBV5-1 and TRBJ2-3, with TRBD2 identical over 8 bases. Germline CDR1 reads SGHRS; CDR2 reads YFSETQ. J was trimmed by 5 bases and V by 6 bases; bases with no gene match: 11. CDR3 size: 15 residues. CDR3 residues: CASTPFGGAQDTQYF. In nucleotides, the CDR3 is TGCGCCAGCACCCCATTCGGGGGGGCCCAAGATACGCAGTATTTT.

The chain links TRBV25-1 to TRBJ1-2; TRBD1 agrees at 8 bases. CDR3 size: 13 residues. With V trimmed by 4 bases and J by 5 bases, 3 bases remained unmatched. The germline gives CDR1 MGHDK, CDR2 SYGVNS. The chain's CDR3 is CASSGWTGYGYTF. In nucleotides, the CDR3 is TGTGCCAGCAGTGGCTGGACAGGGTATGGCTACACCTTC.

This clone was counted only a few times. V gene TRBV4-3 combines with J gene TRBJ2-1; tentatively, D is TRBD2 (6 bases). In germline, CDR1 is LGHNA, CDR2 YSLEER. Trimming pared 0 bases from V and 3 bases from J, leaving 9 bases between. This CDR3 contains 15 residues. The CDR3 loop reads CASSQEVGGYNEQFF. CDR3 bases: TGCGCCAGCAGCCAAGAGGTGGGGGGCTACAATGAGCAGTTCTTC.

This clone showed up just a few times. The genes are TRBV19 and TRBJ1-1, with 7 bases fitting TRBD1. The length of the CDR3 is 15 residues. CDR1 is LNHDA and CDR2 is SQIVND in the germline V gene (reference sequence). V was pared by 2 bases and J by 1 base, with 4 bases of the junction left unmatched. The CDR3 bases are TGTGCCAGTAGTATACTACGACAGGGGAACACTGAAGCTTTCTTT. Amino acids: CASSILRQGNTEAFF.

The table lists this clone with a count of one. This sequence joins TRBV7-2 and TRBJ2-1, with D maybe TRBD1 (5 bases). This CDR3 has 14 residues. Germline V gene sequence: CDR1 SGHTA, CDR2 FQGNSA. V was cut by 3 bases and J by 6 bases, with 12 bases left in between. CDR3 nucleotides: TGTGCCAGCAGCTTCACCTCAGGGATCAATGAGCAGTTCTTC. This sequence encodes CASSFTSGINEQFF.

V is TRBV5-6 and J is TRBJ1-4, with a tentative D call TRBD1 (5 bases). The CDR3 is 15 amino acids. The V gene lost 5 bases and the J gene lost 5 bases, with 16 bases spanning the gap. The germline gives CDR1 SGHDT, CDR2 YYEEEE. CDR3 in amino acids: CASRYAGPRNEKLFF. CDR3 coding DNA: TGTGCCAGCAGATATGCGGGGCCCCGGAATGAAAAACTGTTTTTT.

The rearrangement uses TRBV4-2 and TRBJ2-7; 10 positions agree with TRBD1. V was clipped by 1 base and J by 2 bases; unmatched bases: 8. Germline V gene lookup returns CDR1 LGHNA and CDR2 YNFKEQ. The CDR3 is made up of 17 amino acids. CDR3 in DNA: TGTGCCAGCAGCCAAGCCGTAGGACAGGGGGTCGCCTACGAGCAGTACTTC. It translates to CASSQAVGQGVAYEQYF.

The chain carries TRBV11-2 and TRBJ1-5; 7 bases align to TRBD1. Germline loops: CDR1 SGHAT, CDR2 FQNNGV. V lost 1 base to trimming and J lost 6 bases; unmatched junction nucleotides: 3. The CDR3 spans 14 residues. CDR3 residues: CASSLVGGSQPQHF. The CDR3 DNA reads TGTGCCAGCAGCTTAGTAGGGGGCTCTCAGCCCCAGCATTTT. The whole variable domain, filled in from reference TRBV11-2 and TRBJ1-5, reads EAGVAQSPRYKIIEKRQSVAFWCNPISGHATLYWYQQILGQGPKLLIQFQNNGVVDDSQLPKDRFSAERLKGVDSTLKIQPAKLEDSAVYLCASSLVGGSQPQHFGDGTRLSIL.